A selection of T cell receptor beta chains follows, all from one sample in a study of T cell repertoires in cytomegalovirus infection. Via MiXCR, TCRdb re-called the reads, giving one row per CDR3 protein. The sample lists hundreds of thousands of distinct CDR3 sequences; around 9.6% were seen once. The sequencing sample was made of PBMCs. These receptors came from a human donor in good health (CMV status not recorded). Some clones in this sample may be carry-over from other donors' samples. CDR3s include the opening cysteine and the closing phenylalanine or tryptophan. The D gene is left open where the match is weak. Clone size is not always given. Where it is, it says once, few, many or a class for expanded clones.

TRBJ2-6 few - TRBV18 TGTGCCAGCTCACCCCCGTCTGGGGCCAACGTCCTGACTTTC CASSPPSGANVLTF
TRBJ1-5 many - TRBV7-2 TGTGCCAGCAGCCTATTCGGACAACTTAATCAGCCCCAGCATTTT CASSLFGQLNQPQHF
TRBJ2-7 few - TRBV29-1 TGCAGCGCTCAGTCGGGTTACGAGCAGTACTTC CSAQSGYEQYF
TRBJ1-4 many TRBD1 TRBV7-2 TGTGCCAGCAGCTTATACCGGGGAGGGACAGGGATTGAAAAACTGTTTTTT CASSLYRGGTGIEKLFF
TRBJ1-5 many - TRBV10-2 TGCGCCAGCAGTGGACAAGCCTGTCAGCCCCAGCATTTT CASSGQACQPQHF
TRBJ2-5 many TRBD2 TRBV19 TGTGCCAGTAGTATCGAACTAGCGGGCAGAGAGACCCAGTACTTC CASSIELAGRETQYF
TRBJ2-2 many TRBD2 TRBV7-2 TGTGCCAGCAGCTTGGGCAGCGGGGGGCGGAGCGGGGAGCTGTTTTTT CASSLGSGGRSGELFF
TRBJ2-7 few TRBD1 TRBV20-1 TGCAGTGCCGTGACCGACAGGGCGTACGAGCAGTACTTC CSAVTDRAYEQYF
TRBJ1-1 many TRBD1 TRBV28 TGTGCCAGCAGTTTGGGACAGGGAACGGCTTTCTTT CASSLGQGTAFF
TRBJ2-1 - TRBD2 TRBV4-1 TGCGCCAGCAGCCAAGACCCTAGCGGACAACACAATGAGCAGTTCTTC CASSQDPSGQHNEQFF
TRBJ2-5 - TRBD2 TRBV5-4 TGTGCCAGCAGCTTGGGTGGAGCGGGGGGGCCGGAGACCCAGTACTTC CASSLGGAGGPETQYF
TRBJ2-3 - - TRBV29-1 TGCAGCGTTGAAGTAGGTCAGGTGATGGCAGATACGCAGTATTTT CSVEVGQVMADTQYF
TRBJ1-4 - - TRBV20-1 TGCAGTGCTAGAGGGTCCCAGGGGAGCAATGAAAAACTGTTTTTT CSARGSQGSNEKLFF
TRBJ2-7 many - TRBV19 TGTGCCAGTAGTCGGGGACTGTCCTCCTACGAGCAGTACTTC CASSRGLSSYEQYF
TRBJ2-4 many - TRBV2 TGTGCCAGCAGTGTAATCGGACAGCTAGCCAAAAACATTCAGTACTTC CASSVIGQLAKNIQYF
TRBJ1-2 many - TRBV28 TGTGCCACTGGCGAAGGGGACCTCTATGGCTACACCTTC CATGEGDLYGYTF
TRBJ2-2 few TRBD1 TRBV7-9 TGTGCCAGCAGCTTCCGAGGGACAGGGGGACACACCGGGGAGCTGTTTTTT CASSFRGTGGHTGELFF
TRBJ1-5 many - TRBV28 TGTGCCAGCAGTTTGTTAGCCAATCAGCCCCAGCATTTT CASSLLANQPQHF
TRBJ2-2 many - TRBV7-2 TGTGCCAGCAGCTTGGGACGGGCCTTCACCGGGGAGCTGTTTTTT CASSLGRAFTGELFF
TRBJ2-5 many - TRBV29-1 TGCAGCGTTTCTTGGGTGGAGACCCAGTACTTC CSVSWVETQYF
TRBJ2-1 many - TRBV7-2 TGTGCCAGCAGCTTAAAGGGGGGGAATGAGCAGTTCTTC CASSLKGGNEQFF
TRBJ1-4 few - TRBV20-1 TGCAGTGCTAGAGATGGGGGATCAACTAATGAAAAACTGTTTTTT CSARDGGSTNEKLFF
TRBJ2-3 many TRBD2 TRBV6-1 TGTGCCAGCAGCCCCACCACCGGACTAGCGATAGATACGCAGTATTTT CASSPTTGLAIDTQYF
TRBJ2-5 many TRBD1 TRBV6-2/TRBV6-3 TGTGCCAGCAGAACTCCTAGGACAGGGTTAAGGACCCAGTACTTC CASRTPRTGLRTQYF
TRBJ1-3 many TRBD1 TRBV6-6 TGTGCCAGCAGTTACTGGACAGGGGGCGCCGCTGGAAACACCATATATTTT CASSYWTGGAAGNTIYF
TRBJ2-5 many TRBD2 TRBV6-5 TGTGCCAGCAATCCTCTACCGGGAGGTTCACCAGAGACCCAGTACTTC CASNPLPGGSPETQYF
TRBJ2-1 many TRBD2 TRBV7-2 TGTGCCAGCAGCCGTACGGGCGGGGGGGGCTATGAGCAGTTCTTC CASSRTGGGGYEQFF
TRBJ2-1 many - TRBV6-2/TRBV6-3 TGTGCCAGCAGTTACGGGCGGGGCTACTCCTACAATGAGCAGTTCTTC CASSYGRGYSYNEQFF
TRBJ1-5 many TRBD1 TRBV6-2/TRBV6-3 TGTGCCAGCAGCCTTGACCGGGACAGGGGATTTAGCAATCAGCCCCAGCATTTT CASSLDRDRGFSNQPQHF
TRBJ1-6 - - TRBV12-3/TRBV12-4 TGTGCCAGCAGTTGGGAGCGGAATTCACCCCTCCACTTT CASSWERNSPLHF
TRBJ1-1 many - TRBV7-9 TGTGCCAGCAGCCCCGAGAGCGCAGGGAGCACTGAAGCTTTCTTT CASSPESAGSTEAFF
TRBJ1-1 many - TRBV2 TGTGCCAGCAGTACCCAACCCCCGCCGGGCACTGAAGCTTTCTTT CASSTQPPPGTEAFF
TRBJ2-1 few - TRBV28 TGTGCCAGCAGTTTGCCCCCCCAGGGATCCTACAATGAGCAGTTCTTC CASSLPPQGSYNEQFF
TRBJ2-3 once - TRBV5-1 TGCGCCAGCAGCCTAGGACGGCTCCCAGATACGCAGTATTTT CASSLGRLPDTQYF
TRBJ2-1 many - TRBV3-1 TGTGCCAGCAGCCACGATGGGGTGAATGAGCAGTTCTTC CASSHDGVNEQFF
TRBJ1-1 many - TRBV12-3/TRBV12-4 TGTGCCAGCACGGTGGTTGATTTTGGCATTATGAACACTGAAGCTTTCTTT CASTVVDFGIMNTEAFF
TRBJ1-6 many TRBD1 TRBV20-1 TGCAGTGCTAGAGATCAGGGGGGCTTCGAGAATTCACCCCTCCACTTT CSARDQGGFENSPLHF
TRBJ2-2 few - TRBV23-1 TGCGCCAGCAGTCACCACCGACCGTTGTCGAACACCGGGGAGCTGTTTTTT CASSHHRPLSNTGELFF
TRBJ1-2 many - TRBV7-9 TGTGCCAGCAGTTATCGGGGAGGGCGAACCCTCTATGGCTACACCTTC CASSYRGGRTLYGYTF
TRBJ2-5 many TRBD2 TRBV28 TGTGCCAGCAGAAAGCGACTAGCAGAGACCCAGTACTTC CASRKRLAETQYF
TRBJ2-7 many TRBD2 TRBV7-8 TGTGCCAGCAGCCTTGCGACTAGCGGGGCCAACGAGCAGTACTTC CASSLATSGANEQYF
TRBJ1-1 many - TRBV7-2 TGTGCCAGCAGCTTATCGGGGGGGGGGAACACTGAAGCTTTCTTT CASSLSGGGNTEAFF
TRBJ1-1 many - TRBV7-9 TGTGCCAGCAGCCATCGCGGGGGCACTGAAGCTTTCTTT CASSHRGGTEAFF
TRBJ1-5 - TRBD1 TRBV19 TGTGCCAGTAGTACTCGGACAGGGAATCAGCCCCAGCATTTT CASSTRTGNQPQHF
TRBJ2-6 many TRBD1 TRBV7-9 TGTGCCAGCAGCTTCTGGACAGGCCACAACTCTGGGGCCAACGTCCTGACTTTC CASSFWTGHNSGANVLTF
TRBJ1-2 many - TRBV5-5 TGTGCCAGCAGCGCCTCTCCCGGTCAGGGTCGTGGCTACACCTTC CASSASPGQGRGYTF
TRBJ1-2 many - TRBV20-1 TGCAGTGCTAGAGCCTTGGTCGGGGCAAACTATGGCTACACCTTC CSARALVGANYGYTF
TRBJ2-1 many - TRBV18 TGTGCCAGCTCACCGGTTGAGGGTAGGAAGTACAATGAGCAGTTCTTC CASSPVEGRKYNEQFF
TRBJ2-3 - - TRBV6-2/TRBV6-3 TGTGCCACCGGACAGTTCATCACAGATACGCAGTATTTT CATGQFITDTQYF
TRBJ1-4 - - TRBV29-1 TGCAGCGTTGAAGACCCGGGGCCTGAAAAACTGTTTTTT CSVEDPGPEKLFF
TRBJ2-1 many - TRBV7-2 TGTGCCAGCAGCTCCCTCGGGACGGTGCTCGGCAATGAGCAGTTCTTC CASSSLGTVLGNEQFF
TRBJ1-5 many - TRBV19 TGTGCCAGTAGTATGGGAGGGCAGGTGAATCAGCCCCAGCATTTT CASSMGGQVNQPQHF